This TCR beta chain is from a study of cytomegalovirus exposure and HLA in healthy donors. About the research overall: HLA-typed donors contributed some 83 million unique TCRs, which were held in an early data release. Whole-study findings and limits: A few chains tied to CMV proved CMV antigen-specific in vitro. Links to common viral pathogens appeared, in a later analysis, for several of the most significant clusters. TCR beta sequences reportedly predicted most subjects' HLA-A and HLA-B alleles accurately.

Germline loops: CDR1 SGHRS, CDR2 YFSETQ. V lost 7 bases and J lost 1; bases outside the gene matches: 7. This CDR3 spans 15 amino acids. As regards this clone: The antigen is not known.

The study ran its PCR with 60 Vbeta and 13 Jbeta primers. Libraries were prepared by immunoSEQ multiplex PCR; TCRdb keeps only in-frame clonotypes and omits some of them. The sample consists of about 98,000 clones, around 80% of them appearing once. Sequenced input: PBMCs. V and J are TRBV5-1 and TRBJ2-1, with 8 bases that match TRBD2. The receptor was derived from a man aged 40-49 years in good health and CMV-seronegative. The CDR3 coding sequence is TGCGCCAGCTGGCCGGGGGGGGGATCCTACAATGAGCAGTTCTTC. This translates into CASWPGGGSYNEQFF.